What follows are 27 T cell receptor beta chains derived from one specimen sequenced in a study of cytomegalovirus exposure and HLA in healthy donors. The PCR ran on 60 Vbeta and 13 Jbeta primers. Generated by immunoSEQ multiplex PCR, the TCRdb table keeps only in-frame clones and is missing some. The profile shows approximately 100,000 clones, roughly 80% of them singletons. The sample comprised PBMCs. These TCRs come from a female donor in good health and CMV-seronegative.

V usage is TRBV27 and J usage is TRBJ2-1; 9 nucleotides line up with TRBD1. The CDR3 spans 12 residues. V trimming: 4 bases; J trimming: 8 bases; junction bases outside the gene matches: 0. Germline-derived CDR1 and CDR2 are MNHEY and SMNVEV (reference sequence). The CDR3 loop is CASSWDRDEQFF. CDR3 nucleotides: TGTGCCAGCAGTTGGGACAGGGATGAGCAGTTCTTC.

DNA for the CDR3: TGTGCCAGCAGTGACCCCAACTGGAGAGATACGCAGTATTTT. Residues: CASSDPNWRDTQYF. The chain carries TRBV6-1 and TRBJ2-3, with D unclear. V gave up 3 bases and J gave up 5 bases, with 12 bases separating them. Germline-derived CDR1 and CDR2 are MNHNS and SASEGT. The CDR3 has 14 amino acids.

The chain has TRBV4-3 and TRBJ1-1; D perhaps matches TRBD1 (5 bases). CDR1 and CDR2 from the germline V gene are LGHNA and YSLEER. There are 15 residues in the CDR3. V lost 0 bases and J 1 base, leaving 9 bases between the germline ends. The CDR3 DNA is TGCGCCAGCAGCCAAGATCATACAGGGAACACTGAAGCTTTCTTT. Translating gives CASSQDHTGNTEAFF.

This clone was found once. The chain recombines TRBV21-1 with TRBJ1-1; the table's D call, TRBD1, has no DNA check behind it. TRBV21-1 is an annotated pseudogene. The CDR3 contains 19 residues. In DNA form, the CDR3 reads TGTGCCAGCAGCAACCCCGAGCGGACAGGGCCTAGTTGCGGCACTGAAGCTTTCTTT. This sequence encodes CASSNPERTGPSCGTEAFF.

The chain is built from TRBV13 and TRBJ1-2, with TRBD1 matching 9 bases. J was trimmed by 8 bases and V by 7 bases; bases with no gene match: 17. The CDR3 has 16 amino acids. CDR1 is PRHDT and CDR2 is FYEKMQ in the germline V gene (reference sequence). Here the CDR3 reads CASTLASGTGYSGYTF. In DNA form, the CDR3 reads TGTGCCAGCACCTTGGCCTCCGGGACAGGGTATTCCGGCTACACCTTC.

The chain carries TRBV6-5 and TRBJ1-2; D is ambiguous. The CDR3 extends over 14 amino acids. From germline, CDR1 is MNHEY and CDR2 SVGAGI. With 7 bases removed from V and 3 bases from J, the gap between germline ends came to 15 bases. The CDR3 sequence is CASKEGGRDYGYTF. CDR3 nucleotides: TGTGCCAGCAAGGAGGGAGGGAGGGACTATGGCTACACCTTC.

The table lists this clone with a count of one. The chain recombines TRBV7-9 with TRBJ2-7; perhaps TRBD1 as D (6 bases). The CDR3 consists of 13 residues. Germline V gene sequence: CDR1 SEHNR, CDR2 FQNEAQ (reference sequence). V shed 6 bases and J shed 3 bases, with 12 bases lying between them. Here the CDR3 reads CASSYDRSYEQYF. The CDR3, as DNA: TGTGCCAGCAGTTACGACAGGAGCTACGAGCAGTACTTC.

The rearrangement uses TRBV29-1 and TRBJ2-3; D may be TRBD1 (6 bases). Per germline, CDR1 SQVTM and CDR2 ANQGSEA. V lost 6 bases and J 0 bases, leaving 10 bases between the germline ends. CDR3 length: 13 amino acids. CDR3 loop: CSVLQGSTDTQYF. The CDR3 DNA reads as TGCAGCGTGCTACAGGGAAGCACAGATACGCAGTATTTT.

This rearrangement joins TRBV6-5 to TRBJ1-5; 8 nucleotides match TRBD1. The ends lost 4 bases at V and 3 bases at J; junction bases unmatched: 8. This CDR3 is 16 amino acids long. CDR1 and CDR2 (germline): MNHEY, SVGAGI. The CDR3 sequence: CASSSKQGVNNQPQHF. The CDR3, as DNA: TGTGCCAGCAGTTCAAAACAGGGGGTGAACAATCAGCCCCAGCATTTT.

CDR3 in DNA: TGCGCCAGCAGCCGAGGGACAGGGAATGAAAAACTGTTTTTT. It translates to CASSRGTGNEKLFF. The V call is TRBV4-1, the J call TRBJ1-4, with 9 bases identical to TRBD1. CDR1 and CDR2 (germline): MGHRA, YSYEKL. Losses at the gene ends were 4 bases for V and 5 bases for J; bases not matched to a gene: 2. The CDR3 is made up of 14 amino acids.

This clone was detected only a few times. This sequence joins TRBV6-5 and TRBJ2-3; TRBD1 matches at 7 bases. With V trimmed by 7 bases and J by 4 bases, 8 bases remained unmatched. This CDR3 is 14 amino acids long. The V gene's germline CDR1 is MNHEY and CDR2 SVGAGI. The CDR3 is CASTATGLSDTQYF. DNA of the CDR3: TGTGCCAGCACCGCGACAGGGTTGTCAGATACGCAGTATTTT.

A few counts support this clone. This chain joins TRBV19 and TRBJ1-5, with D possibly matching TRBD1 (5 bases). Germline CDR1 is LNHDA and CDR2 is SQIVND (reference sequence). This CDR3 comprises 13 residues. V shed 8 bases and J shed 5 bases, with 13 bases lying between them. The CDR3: CASGLRGDQPQHF. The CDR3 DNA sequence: TGTGCCAGTGGATTAAGGGGCGATCAGCCCCAGCATTTT.

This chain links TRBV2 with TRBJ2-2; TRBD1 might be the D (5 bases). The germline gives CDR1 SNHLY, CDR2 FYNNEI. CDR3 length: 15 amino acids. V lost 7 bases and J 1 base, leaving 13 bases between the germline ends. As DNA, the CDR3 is TGTGCCAGCATGGGCAGGGCTCAGAACACCGGGGAGCTGTTTTTT. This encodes CASMGRAQNTGELFF.

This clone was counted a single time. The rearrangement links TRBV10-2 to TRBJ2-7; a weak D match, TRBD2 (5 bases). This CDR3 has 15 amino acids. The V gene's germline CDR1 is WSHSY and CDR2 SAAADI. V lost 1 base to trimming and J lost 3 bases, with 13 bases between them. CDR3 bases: TGCGCCAGCAGTGAGTTGGGCGGGCTCCTCTACGAGCAGTACTTC. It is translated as CASSELGGLLYEQYF.

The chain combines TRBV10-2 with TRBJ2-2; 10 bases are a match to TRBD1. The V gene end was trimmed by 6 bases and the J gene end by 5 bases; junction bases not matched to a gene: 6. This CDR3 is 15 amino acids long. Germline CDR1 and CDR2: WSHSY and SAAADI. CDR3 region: CASRETGGRTGELFF. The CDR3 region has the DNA TGCGCCAGCAGAGAGACAGGGGGCCGGACCGGGGAGCTGTTTTTT.

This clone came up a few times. This CDR3 reads CASSQGGLIAFF. CDR3 nucleotides: TGCGCCAGCAGCCAGGGAGGTCTGATAGCTTTCTTT. The chain links TRBV4-1 to TRBJ1-1, with D unclear. Looked up from germline, CDR1 is MGHRA and CDR2 is YSYEKL. This CDR3 is 12 amino acids long. V lost 3 bases, J lost 10 bases, and 12 bases lay in between.

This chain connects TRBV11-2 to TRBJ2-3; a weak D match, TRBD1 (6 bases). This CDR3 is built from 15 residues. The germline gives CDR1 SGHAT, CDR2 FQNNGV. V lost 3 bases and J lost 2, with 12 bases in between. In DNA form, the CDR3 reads TGTGCCAGCAGCTTCGGACAGCTTGACACAGATACGCAGTATTTT. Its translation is CASSFGQLDTDTQYF.

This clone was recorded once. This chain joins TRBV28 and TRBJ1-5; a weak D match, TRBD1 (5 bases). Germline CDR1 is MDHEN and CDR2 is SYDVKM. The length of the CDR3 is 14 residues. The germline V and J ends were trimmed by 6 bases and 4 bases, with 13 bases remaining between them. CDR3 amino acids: CASRPTDTNQPQHF. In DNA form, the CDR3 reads TGTGCCAGCAGACCGACAGATACGAATCAGCCCCAGCATTTT.

The chain's CDR3 is CASSTSGGSTEQFF. The CDR3 DNA reads as TGTGCCAGTAGCACTAGCGGGGGGAGCACTGAGCAGTTCTTC. The V gene is TRBV19, the J gene TRBJ2-1; the match to TRBD2 covers 12 bases. V trimming: 6 bases; J trimming: 9 bases; junction bases outside the gene matches: 6. The CDR3 runs to 14 residues. Per germline, CDR1 LNHDA and CDR2 SQIVND (reference sequence).

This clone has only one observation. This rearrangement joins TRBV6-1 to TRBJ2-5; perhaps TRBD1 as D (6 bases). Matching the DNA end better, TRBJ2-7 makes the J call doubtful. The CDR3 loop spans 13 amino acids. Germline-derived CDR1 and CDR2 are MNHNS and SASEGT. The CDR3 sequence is CASSEQGSYEQYF. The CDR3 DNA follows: TGTGCCAGCAGTGAGCAGGGGTCCTACGAGCAGTACTTC.

The CDR3 reads CASSTISGGKVSRTDTQYF. The CDR3 coding sequence is TGTGCCAGCAGCACAATTAGCGGGGGGAAGGTTAGTAGAACAGATACGCAGTATTTT. The chain is built from TRBV9 and TRBJ2-3; 10 nucleotides agree with TRBD2. The CDR3 spans 19 residues. Trimming at V came to 4 bases and at J to 3 bases, leaving 17 bases not matched to a gene. Germline CDR1 is SGDLS and CDR2 is YYNGEE. Looking up the rest from reference TRBV9 and TRBJ2-3 gives the full variable domain: DSGVTQTPKHLITATGQRVTLRCSPRSGDLSVYWYQQSLDQGLQFLIQYYNGEERAKGNILERFSAQQFPDLHSELNLSSLELGDSALYFCASSTISGGKVSRTDTQYFGPGTRLTVL.

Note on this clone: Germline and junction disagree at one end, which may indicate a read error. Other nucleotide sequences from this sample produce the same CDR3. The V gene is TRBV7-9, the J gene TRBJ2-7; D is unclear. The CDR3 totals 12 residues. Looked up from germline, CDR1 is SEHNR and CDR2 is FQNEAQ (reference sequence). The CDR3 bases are TGTTCCAGCAGCTTAGGTTCTTACGAGCAGTACTTC. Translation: CSSSLGSYEQYF.

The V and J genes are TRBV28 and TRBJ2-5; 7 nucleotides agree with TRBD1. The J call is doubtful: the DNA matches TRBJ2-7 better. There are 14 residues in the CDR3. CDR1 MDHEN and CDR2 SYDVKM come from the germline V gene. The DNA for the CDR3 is TGTGCCATCTCCTCCCGGGACAGCCGTTACGAGCAGTACTTC. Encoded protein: CAISSRDSRYEQYF.

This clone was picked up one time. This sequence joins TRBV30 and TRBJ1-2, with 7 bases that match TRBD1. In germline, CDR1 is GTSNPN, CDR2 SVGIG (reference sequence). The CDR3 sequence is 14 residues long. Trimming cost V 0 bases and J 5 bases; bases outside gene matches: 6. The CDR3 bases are TGTGCCTGGAGTGTGCCTCTACAGGGGTATGGCTACACCTTC. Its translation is CAWSVPLQGYGYTF.

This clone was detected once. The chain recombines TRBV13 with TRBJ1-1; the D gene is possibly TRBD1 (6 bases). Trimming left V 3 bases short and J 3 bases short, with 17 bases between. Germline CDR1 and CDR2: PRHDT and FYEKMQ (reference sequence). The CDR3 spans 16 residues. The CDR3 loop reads CASSFWPGELHTEAFF. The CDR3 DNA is TGTGCCAGCAGCTTTTGGCCAGGGGAGCTACACACTGAAGCTTTCTTT.

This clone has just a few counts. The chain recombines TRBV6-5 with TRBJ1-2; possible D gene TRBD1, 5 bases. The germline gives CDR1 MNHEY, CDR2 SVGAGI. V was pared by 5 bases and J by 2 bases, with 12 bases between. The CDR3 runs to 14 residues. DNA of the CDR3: TGTGCCAGCAGTCCTGGGGGGGTGAACTATGGCTACACCTTC. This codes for CASSPGGVNYGYTF.

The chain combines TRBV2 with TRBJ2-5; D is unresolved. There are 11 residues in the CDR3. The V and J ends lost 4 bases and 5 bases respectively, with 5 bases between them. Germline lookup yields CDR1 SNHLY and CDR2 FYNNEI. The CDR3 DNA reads TGTGCCAGCAGTGGCGCGGAGACCCAGTACTTC. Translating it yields CASSGAETQYF. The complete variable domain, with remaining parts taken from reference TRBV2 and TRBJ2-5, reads EPEVTQTPSHQVTQMGQEVILRCVPISNHLYFYWYRQILGQKVEFLVSFYNNEISEKSEIFDDQFSVERPDGSNFTLKIRSTKLEDSAMYFCASSGAETQYFGPGTRLLVL.